This TCR beta chain was sequenced for a study of blood T cell repertoires in COVID-19. On the study more broadly: There were acute and convalescent COVID-19 samples, and they came from the United States, Italy and Spain. T cells, B-cell-depleted T cells, or PBMCs supplied cDNA or gDNA.

Original handling: The assay estimated nucleated cells by amplifying reference gene primers. Only in-frame clones appear in the TCRdb table, and some are missing; sequencing was by immunoSEQ multiplex PCR. That table furnishes V, J and clone size, whereas the DNA furnished D and trimming. The table has more than 70,000 clones, 85% seen once. The CDR3 sequence is 15 residues long. Germline V gene sequence: CDR1 SGHVS, CDR2 FNYEAQ. The trim removed 3 bases at V and 1 base at J, leaving 4 bases unmatched. The material sequenced was peripheral blood. The chain couples TRBV7-6 to TRBJ2-3; 7 bases line up with TRBD1. This TCR was recovered from a man aged 60 to 69 with acute or convalescent COVID-19. In nucleotides, the CDR3 is TGTGCCAGCAGCTTTAGTACAGGGGGCACAGATACGCAGTATTTT. It specifies CASSFSTGGTDTQYF.